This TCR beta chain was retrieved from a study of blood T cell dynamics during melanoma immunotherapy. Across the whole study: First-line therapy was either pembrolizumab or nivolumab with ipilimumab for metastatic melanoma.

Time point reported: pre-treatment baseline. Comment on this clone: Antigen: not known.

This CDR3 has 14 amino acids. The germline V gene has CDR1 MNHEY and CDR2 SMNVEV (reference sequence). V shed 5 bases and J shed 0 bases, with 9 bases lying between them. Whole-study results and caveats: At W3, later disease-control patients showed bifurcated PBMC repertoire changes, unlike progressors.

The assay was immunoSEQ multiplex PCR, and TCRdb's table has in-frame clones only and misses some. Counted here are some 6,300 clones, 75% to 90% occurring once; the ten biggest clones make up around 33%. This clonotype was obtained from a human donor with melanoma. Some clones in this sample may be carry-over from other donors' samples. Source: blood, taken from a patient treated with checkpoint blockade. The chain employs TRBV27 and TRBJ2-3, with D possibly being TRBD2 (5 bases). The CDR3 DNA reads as TGTGCCAGCAGTGGACCGGGGAGCACAGATACGCAGTATTTT. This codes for CASSGPGSTDTQYF.